This T cell receptor beta chain appears in the sequencing data of a study of blood T cell repertoires in COVID-19. On the study more broadly: There were acute and convalescent COVID-19 samples, and they came from the United States, Italy and Spain. In each case, the material was cDNA or gDNA derived from T cells, B-cell-depleted T cells, or PBMCs.

CDR1 is MGHRA, CDR2 YSYEKL, per germline. This CDR3 spans 17 amino acids. J was trimmed by 3 bases and V by 3 bases; bases with no gene match: 11. It was during active infection that Seattle patients were enrolled and then longitudinally followed. In the original processing: How many nucleated cells were present was estimated from reference gene primer amplification. Only in-frame clones appear in the TCRdb table, and some are missing; sequencing was by immunoSEQ multiplex PCR. The DNA gave D and trimming, while V, J and clone size come from that table. Of roughly 200,000 clones listed, more than 80% are singletons.

This clonotype originated in an elderly woman with COVID-19, enrolled during active disease. The specimen was peripheral blood. The chain employs TRBV4-1 and TRBJ1-3, with 7 bases lining up with TRBD1. In DNA, the CDR3 is TGCGCCAGCAGCCAGTCCCCGACAAGGGGGCATGGAAACACCATATATTTT. Amino acid sequence: CASSQSPTRGHGNTIYF.